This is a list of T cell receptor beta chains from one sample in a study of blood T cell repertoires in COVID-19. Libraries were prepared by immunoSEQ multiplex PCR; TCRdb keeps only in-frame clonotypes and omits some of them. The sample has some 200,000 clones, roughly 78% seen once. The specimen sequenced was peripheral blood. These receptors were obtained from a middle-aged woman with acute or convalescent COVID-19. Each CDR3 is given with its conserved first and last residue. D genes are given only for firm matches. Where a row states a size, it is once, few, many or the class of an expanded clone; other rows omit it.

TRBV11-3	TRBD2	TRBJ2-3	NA	TGTGCCAGCAGCTCGGTTAGCGGGGGAGAGAATACGCAGTATTTT	CASSSVSGGENTQYF
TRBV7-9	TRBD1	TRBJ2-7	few	TGTGCCAGCAGCCCACCGGGACAGGGCGACTACGAGCAGTACTTC	CASSPPGQGDYEQYF
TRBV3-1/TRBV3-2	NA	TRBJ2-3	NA	TGTGCCAGCAGCCAAGATCCGGACTCGCCTCTTGATACGCAGTATTTT	CASSQDPDSPLDTQYF
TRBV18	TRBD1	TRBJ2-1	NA	TGTGCCAGCTCACCACCGCGGACAGGGAGCTCCTACAATGAGCAGTTCTTC	CASSPPRTGSSYNEQFF
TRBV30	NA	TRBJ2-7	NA	TGTGCCTGGGCCCCGGGGTACGAGCAGTACTTC	CAWAPGYEQYF
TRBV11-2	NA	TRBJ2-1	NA	TGTGCCAGCAGCTTATCATCGAGGGGGGGATTAAGTGGCAATGAGCAGTTCTTC	CASSLSSRGGLSGNEQFF
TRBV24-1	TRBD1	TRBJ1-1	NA	TGTGCCACCAGTGCCGGACAGGGATCAGGCACTGAAGCTTTCTTT	CATSAGQGSGTEAFF
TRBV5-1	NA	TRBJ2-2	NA	TGCGCCAGCAGCTTAGGGGGGAACACCGGGGAGCTGTTTTTT	CASSLGGNTGELFF
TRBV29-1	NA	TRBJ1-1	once	TGCAGCGTTGTGGGCCTAAGGGAGAGCGCTGAAGCTTTCTTT	CSVVGLRESAEAFF
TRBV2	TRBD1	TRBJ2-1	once	TGTGCCAGCAGGCCGGGACAGGGGTACAATGAGCAGTTCTTC	CASRPGQGYNEQFF
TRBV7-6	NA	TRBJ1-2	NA	TGTGCCAGCAGCTTAGCGCCGGGGGGTACCCCCTATGGCTACACCTTC	CASSLAPGGTPYGYTF
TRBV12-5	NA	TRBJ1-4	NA	TGTGCTAGTGGTTTGGTACCCCAGGAATCCGAAAAACTGTTTTTT	CASGLVPQESEKLFF
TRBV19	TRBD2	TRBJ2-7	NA	TGTGCCAGTAGTGCCGCCGGGACTAGCGGGAGAGAGCAGTACTTC	CASSAAGTSGREQYF
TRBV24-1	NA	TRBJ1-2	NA	TGTGCCACCAGTGACCCATCTACCGACAGTCCCTATGGCTACACCTTC	CATSDPSTDSPYGYTF
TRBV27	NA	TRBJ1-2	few	TGTGCCAGCAGTTTATCCCAGGGTAACTATGGCTACACCTTC	CASSLSQGNYGYTF
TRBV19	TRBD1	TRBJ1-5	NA	TGTGCCAGTAACAATCAGGGGGGTGGTCAGCCCCAGCATTTT	CASNNQGGGQPQHF
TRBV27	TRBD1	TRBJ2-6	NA	TGTGCCAGCAGTTCCGGGACAGTACTCTCTGGGGCCAACGTCCTGACTTTC	CASSSGTVLSGANVLTF
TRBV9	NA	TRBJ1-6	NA	TGTGCCAGCAGCGTTAGGGGCGCGCTGGCTGGTTCACCCCTCCACTTT	CASSVRGALAGSPLHF
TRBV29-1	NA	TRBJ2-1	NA	TGCAGCGTTGTGGGGGAAGACAGGTTTCCGAATGAGCAGTTCTTC	CSVVGEDRFPNEQFF
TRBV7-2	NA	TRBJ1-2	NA	TGTGCCAGCAGCCCCGGGGCGGGGCTTGATGGCTACACCTTC	CASSPGAGLDGYTF
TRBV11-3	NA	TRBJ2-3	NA	TGTGCCAGCAGCTTAGGAGCTAGCACAGATACGCAGTATTTT	CASSLGASTDTQYF
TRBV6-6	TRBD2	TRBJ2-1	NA	TGTGCCAGCACCCATAGCGGGAGAGGGCCCTACAATGAGCAGTTCTTC	CASTHSGRGPYNEQFF
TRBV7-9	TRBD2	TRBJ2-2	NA	TGTGCCAGCAGCTTAGGAGCGGGAGGATTCGGGGAGCTGTTTTTT	CASSLGAGGFGELFF
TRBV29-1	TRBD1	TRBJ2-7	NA	TGCAGCGTCAACAGACAGGGCTACTACGAGCAGTACTTC	CSVNRQGYYEQYF
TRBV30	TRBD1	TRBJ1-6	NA	TGTGCCTGGAGTGTCCCAACCGGGACAGGGGGAAATTCACCCCTCCACTTT	CAWSVPTGTGGNSPLHF
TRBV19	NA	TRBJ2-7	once	TGTGCCAGTGCATCCATGGAGCGGAGCCCCTACGAGCAGTACTTC	CASASMERSPYEQYF
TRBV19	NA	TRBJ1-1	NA	TGTGCCAGTAGTATGGTGTTGCGGGGGATGAGGGTAGGAGCTTTCTTT	CASSMVLRGMRVGAFF
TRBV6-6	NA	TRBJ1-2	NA	TGTGCCAGCACAAGGACGGGGGGCTACACCTTC	CASTRTGGYTF
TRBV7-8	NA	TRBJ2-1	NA	TGTGCCAGCAGCCCAGACTACTTTAATGAGCAGTTCTTC	CASSPDYFNEQFF
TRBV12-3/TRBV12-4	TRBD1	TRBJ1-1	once	TGTGCCAGCAGGACAGGGTTGAACACTGAAGCTTTCTTT	CASRTGLNTEAFF
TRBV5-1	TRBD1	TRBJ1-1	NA	TGCGCCAGCAGCTACGACAGGGATGGAGCTTTCTTT	CASSYDRDGAFF
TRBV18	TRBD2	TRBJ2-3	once	TGTGCCAGCTCCCCGGGACTAGCGGGAAAAGATACGCAGTATTTT	CASSPGLAGKDTQYF
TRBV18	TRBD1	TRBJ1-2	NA	TGTGCCAGCTCACCATATGACAGGGGATATGGCTACACCTTC	CASSPYDRGYGYTF
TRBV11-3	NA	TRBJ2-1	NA	TGTGCCAGCAGCTCAGGCCCCATTGGTGAGCAGTTCTTC	CASSSGPIGEQFF
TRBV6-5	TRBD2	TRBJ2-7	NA	TGTGCCAGCGCCACTAGCGGGGGACGCGAGCAGTACTTC	CASATSGGREQYF
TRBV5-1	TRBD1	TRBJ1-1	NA	TGCGCCAGCAGCTTGGACAGGGGCACTGAAGCTTTCTTT	CASSLDRGTEAFF
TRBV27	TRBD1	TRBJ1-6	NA	TGTGCCAGCAGATTCCTCACAGGGGGCTCTTCACCCCTCCACTTT	CASRFLTGGSSPLHF
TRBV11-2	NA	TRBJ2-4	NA	TGTGCCAGCGCCCGGGAAGACATTCAGTACTTC	CASAREDIQYF
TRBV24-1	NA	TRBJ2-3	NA	TGTGCCACCAGTGATTGGACAAGCACAGATACGCAGTATTTT	CATSDWTSTDTQYF
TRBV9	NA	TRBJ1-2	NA	TGTGCCAGCAGCGTAGCAGGGATTAACTATGGCTACACCTTC	CASSVAGINYGYTF
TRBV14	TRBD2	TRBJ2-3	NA	TGTGCCAGCAGGACTAGCGGGGCCACAGATACGCAGTATTTT	CASRTSGATDTQYF
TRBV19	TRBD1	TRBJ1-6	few	TGTGCCAGTAGTGCTATAACCGGGACAGGGGGAAATTCACCCCTCCACTTT	CASSAITGTGGNSPLHF
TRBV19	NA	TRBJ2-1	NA	TGTGCCAGTAGTAGGACGGGGGTAAGAGGGAATGAGCAGTTCTTC	CASSRTGVRGNEQFF
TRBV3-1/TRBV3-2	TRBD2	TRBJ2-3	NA	TGTGCCAGCAGCCACCTAGCGGGGGACACAGATACGCAGTATTTT	CASSHLAGDTDTQYF
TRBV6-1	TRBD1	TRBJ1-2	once	TGTGCCAGCAGTGAAGCTTGGGACAGGGTAGAGGGCTACACCTTC	CASSEAWDRVEGYTF
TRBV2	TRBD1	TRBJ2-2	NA	TGTGCCAGCAGCGGGGGACAGGGCGGCACCGGGGAGCTGTTTTTT	CASSGGQGGTGELFF